A selection of T cell receptor beta chains follows, all from one sample in a study of blood T cell repertoires in COVID-19. Assay: immunoSEQ multiplex PCR; the TCRdb copy retains only in-frame clones and omits some. The table shows 130,000 or so clones, with around 84% occurring only once. The sample taken for sequencing was peripheral blood. The source of these receptors is an elderly woman with acute or convalescent COVID-19. The CDR3 runs from the conserved cysteine through the conserved F or W. Fields, in order: V gene, clone size, J gene, D gene, CDR3 protein, CDR3 DNA. A D gene is named only where the DNA matches it firmly. Size is omitted from some rows. Given values are once, few, many or a class for expanded clones.

TRBV5-4	few	TRBJ1-1	-	CASSLPLGGTEAFF	TGTGCCAGCAGCTTGCCGTTGGGGGGGACTGAAGCTTTCTTT
TRBV7-2	-	TRBJ2-7	TRBD1	CASSPTSGQGNYEQYF	TGTGCCAGCAGCCCTACCTCGGGACAGGGTAACTACGAGCAGTACTTC
TRBV19	-	TRBJ1-1	-	CASSDIVTEAFF	TGTGCCAGTAGTGATATAGTCACTGAAGCTTTCTTT
TRBV12-3/TRBV12-4	-	TRBJ1-1	-	CASSRASEAFF	TGTGCCAGCAGCCGCGCTTCTGAAGCTTTCTTT
TRBV6-6	few	TRBJ1-2	TRBD1	CASSPRTGPGYGYTF	TGTGCCAGCAGTCCACGGACAGGGCCGGGCTATGGCTACACCTTC
TRBV5-1	-	TRBJ2-7	TRBD2	CASSVAGGSSYEQYF	TGCGCCAGCAGCGTAGCGGGGGGGAGCTCCTACGAGCAGTACTTC
TRBV5-8	-	TRBJ2-3	-	CASPSGRPTDTQYF	TGTGCCAGCCCCTCGGGGAGGCCCACAGATACGCAGTATTTT
TRBV6-5	-	TRBJ1-5	-	CASQAGLGQPQHF	TGTGCCAGTCAGGCAGGCCTCGGTCAGCCCCAGCATTTT
TRBV9	-	TRBJ1-2	TRBD1	CARTFGTGAGGYTF	TGTGCCCGCACCTTCGGTACAGGGGCGGGGGGCTACACCTTC
TRBV18	-	TRBJ2-7	TRBD2	CASSPVTSRAMGEQYF	TGTGCCAGCTCACCGGTGACTAGCCGAGCCATGGGCGAGCAGTACTTC
TRBV4-3	-	TRBJ2-1	-	CASSQALQGFGNEQFF	TGCGCCAGCAGCCAGGCTCTCCAGGGATTTGGGAATGAGCAGTTCTTC